The entry that follows covers one T cell receptor (beta chain) sequence. What antigen it recognizes has not been identified. An end of the junction differs from the germline gene, which may be a read error. This record belongs to a study of CD8+CD57+ T cells in acquired aplastic anemia (dated by TCRdb to between 2017 and 2018). As for the study more broadly: DNA extracted from sorted CD4+ and CD8+ cells had a mean of approximately 3.5 ug, with a range of about 0.18 to 27.4 ug. Healthy donor samples averaged about 9.9 million reads for CD4+ and 11 million to 13 million for CD8+ cells.

Profiling of TCR beta VDJ combinations and CDR3 sequences used genomic DNA as the template. TCR repertoire sequencing was run on an Illumina HiSeq 2000. The original methods were these. TRBV/TRBJ rearrangement plots, CDR3 size and DJ length profiles, and Simpson's diversity index were used to evaluate the repertoires. The most abundant DNA sequence in the deep sequencing data was defined as the immunodominant clone. CDR3 amino acid sequences were screened for sharing across subjects and were compared with published repertoires and the VDJdb database. The public reads were reanalyzed by TCRdb: fastp trimming at Q25, MiXCR alignment, in-frame beta chains only. Records with the same CDR3 protein are collapsed into one entry carrying the most frequent genes and DNA. Here the V and J calls rest on TCRdb's processing, not on the authors' analysis. Here the sample has some 200,000 distinct CDR3 sequences; 61% occur a single time. Together, the top ten hold 29% of the sample.

Results and caveats for the whole study, not just this receptor: Between patients and healthy controls, no significant difference in CD8+ Simpson's diversity was found (P=0.060). Around 31 CD8+ CDR3 sequences were shared between patients and controls but appeared highly expressed in patients and within their immunodominant clones.

The study deep-sequenced TCR repertoires of sorted CD4+ and CD8+ blood T cells from severe aplastic anemia patients and healthy subjects. Ficoll-Paque density gradient centrifugation was used to isolate peripheral blood mononuclear cells. Before DNA extraction, CD4+ and CD8+ T cells were sorted with FACS or magnetic beads. Measured from the cysteine to the phenylalanine, the CDR3 is 14 residues long. Only CDR3 DNA is held: 42 bases, read in frame from base 1. According to the germline V gene, CDR1 reads KGHDR and CDR2 reads SFDVKD. Material for sequencing was sorted CD4+, CD8+, or CD8+CD57+ T cells (not recorded which) from PBMCs. This TCR was sampled from a human donor in good health. Recombination joined TRBV24-1 with TRBJ1-5, with TRBD1 identical over 7 junction bases. The nucleotide sequence reads TGTGCCAGCAGTGAAGGAGGGACAGTTCAGCCCCAGCATTTT. The resulting protein is CASSEGGTVQPQHF.